The rows below give T cell receptor beta chains drawn from one sample of a study of identical twins. Each CDR3 protein gets one entry after TCRdb re-called the 5' RACE reads with MiXCR. The sample has around 490,000 distinct CDR3 sequences; about a fifth are singletons. This sample was shared with a second study, whose subject was yellow fever vaccine responses in identical twins.

Material for sequencing was CD4+ T cells sorted from blood. Every receptor here comes from a woman in her late teens or twenties in good health. The CDR3 runs from the conserved cysteine through the conserved F or W. A D gene is named only where the DNA matches it firmly. Rows give clone size only sometimes, using once, few, many, or a class for an expanded clone.

cdr3_length | d_call | j_call | v_call | clone_size | cdr3_nt | cdr3_aa
14 | NA | TRBJ1-1 | TRBV12-3/TRBV12-4 | many | TGTGCCAGCAGTTGGAACAAGGTACACACTGAAGCTTTCTTT | CASSWNKVHTEAFF
16 | TRBD2 | TRBJ2-5 | TRBV29-1 | few | TGCAGCGTTTGTCCGATGACTAGCGGGAGTGGGGAGACCCAGTACTTC | CSVCPMTSGSGETQYF
18 | TRBD2 | TRBJ2-2 | TRBV4-1 | NA | TGCGCCAGCAGCCCTCTAGGGACTAGCGGGAATAACACCGGGGAGCTGTTTTTT | CASSPLGTSGNNTGELFF
11 | NA | TRBJ2-7 | TRBV12-3/TRBV12-4 | NA | TGTGCCAGCACAGGAGCCTACGAGCAGTACTTC | CASTGAYEQYF
13 | NA | TRBJ2-5 | TRBV12-3/TRBV12-4 | NA | TGTGCCAGCAGTCTTCCCCCCGGGGGGACCCAGTACTTC | CASSLPPGGTQYF
17 | NA | TRBJ2-1 | TRBV3-1 | NA | TGTGCCAGCAGCCGCGATCCCCTCCGCGTTGCGTACAATGAGCAGTTCTTC | CASSRDPLRVAYNEQFF
15 | NA | TRBJ2-1 | TRBV20-1 | few | TGCAGTGCTAGAGGGACCCACCAAACCCACAATGAGCAGTTCTTC | CSARGTHQTHNEQFF
14 | TRBD1 | TRBJ2-5 | TRBV7-8 | few | TGTGCCAGCAGCTTAGCGACAGGGGGAGAGACCCAGTACTTC | CASSLATGGETQYF
11 | NA | TRBJ2-1 | TRBV12-3/TRBV12-4 | NA | TGTGCCAGCAGTTTCTCGGCCAGGGTTTTCTTC | CASSFSARVFF
15 | NA | TRBJ2-5 | TRBV6-2/TRBV6-3 | few | TGTGCCAGCAGTTATTCGCGCGGAGCAGGGGAGACCCAGTACTTC | CASSYSRGAGETQYF
15 | TRBD2 | TRBJ2-1 | TRBV5-1 | many | TGCGCCAGCAGCCCTATAGCGGGAGGGCCAAGTGAGCAGTTCTTC | CASSPIAGGPSEQFF
16 | TRBD2 | TRBJ2-3 | TRBV11-2 | NA | TGTGCCAGCAGCTCCCTTAGCGGGAGAGCCACAGATGCGCAGTATTTT | CASSSLSGRATDAQYF
15 | TRBD1 | TRBJ2-3 | TRBV5-5 | NA | TGTGCCAGCAGTTACTCAGGGGGCCACACAGATACGCAGTATTTT | CASSYSGGHTDTQYF
13 | TRBD1 | TRBJ2-7 | TRBV7-9 | few | TGTGCCAGCAGCCGGGACAGGGACTACGAGCAGTACTTC | CASSRDRDYEQYF
14 | NA | TRBJ1-1 | TRBV20-1 | NA | TGCAGTGCAGCCTCTGAGGGATTGAACACTGAAGCTTTCTTT | CSAASEGLNTEAFF
16 | NA | TRBJ1-1 | TRBV6-1 | few | TGTGCCAGCAGACCGCCGACAGTAGCTTATAACACTGAAGCTTTCTTT | CASRPPTVAYNTEAFF
12 | NA | TRBJ2-1 | TRBV27 | few | TGTGCCAGCAGTTTACCCCGGGGAGAGCAGTTCTTC | CASSLPRGEQFF
13 | NA | TRBJ1-4 | TRBV20-1 | NA | TGCAGTGCTACCCCGACGGGGAATGAAAAACTGTTTTTT | CSATPTGNEKLFF
14 | TRBD2 | TRBJ2-1 | TRBV7-8 | NA | TGTGCCAGCAGCTACCTAGCGGGATACAATGAGCAGTTCTTC | CASSYLAGYNEQFF
14 | NA | TRBJ2-3 | TRBV7-9 | few | TGTGCCAGCAGCCCGAGGCGGGACCCAGATACGCAGTATTTT | CASSPRRDPDTQYF
15 | TRBD1 | TRBJ2-7 | TRBV5-1 | NA | TGCGCCAGCAGCTCCGGGACAGCGGACGACTACGAGCAGTACTTC | CASSSGTADDYEQYF
14 | TRBD2 | TRBJ2-4 | TRBV20-1 | NA | TGCAGTGCTAGCGCTGGACTAGCGGAAAACATTCAGTACTTC | CSASAGLAENIQYF
14 | TRBD1 | TRBJ1-1 | TRBV12-3/TRBV12-4 | few | TGTGCCAGCAGTTTAGGGACAGGGTTAACTGAAGCTTTCTTT | CASSLGTGLTEAFF
14 | TRBD2 | TRBJ2-1 | TRBV2 | few | TGTGCCAGCAGGGAAGGGACTAGCGGTTTTATTGAGTTCTTC | CASREGTSGFIEFF
13 | NA | TRBJ2-7 | TRBV10-2 | NA | TGCGCCAGCAGTCAGGGGAGGGAGTACGAGCAGTACTTC | CASSQGREYEQYF
15 | NA | TRBJ2-5 | TRBV20-1 | NA | TGCAGTGCTAGAGATCCGGCGGCAGGGTCAGAGACCCAGTACTTC | CSARDPAAGSETQYF
14 | NA | TRBJ1-4 | TRBV28 | NA | TGTGCCAGCAGTTTATTACAGTCTAATGAAAAACTGTTTTTT | CASSLLQSNEKLFF
15 | NA | TRBJ2-2 | TRBV6-1 | few | TGTGCCAGCAGGCCCCCCGGGACATATGCCGGGGAGCTGTTTTTT | CASRPPGTYAGELFF
16 | NA | TRBJ2-2 | TRBV12-3/TRBV12-4 | few | TGTGCCAGCAGGAGGGACCGAACAGCGAACACCGGGGAGCTGTTTTTT | CASRRDRTANTGELFF
16 | NA | TRBJ2-1 | TRBV25-1 | few | TGTGCCAGCAGTGAATATCCCCAGGGTCTGATCAATGAGCAGTTCTTC | CASSEYPQGLINEQFF
14 | NA | TRBJ1-1 | TRBV27 | NA | TGTGCCAGCAGTTTCCTGGGGGCCGGCACTGAAGCTTTCTTT | CASSFLGAGTEAFF
15 | NA | TRBJ1-3 | TRBV12-3/TRBV12-4 | NA | TGTGCCAGCAGACTTAGCTTTGGGGGGAGAAACACCATATATTTT | CASRLSFGGRNTIYF
12 | NA | TRBJ1-3 | TRBV20-1 | NA | TGCAGTGCTAGTGGCTCTGGAAACACCATATATTTT | CSASGSGNTIYF
15 | NA | TRBJ2-1 | TRBV24-1 | NA | TGTGCCACCAGTGATCCCCGGGACCCCAAATGGGAGCAGTTCTTC | CATSDPRDPKWEQFF
16 | TRBD2 | TRBJ2-1 | TRBV11-2 | NA | TGTGCCAGCAGCTTAGTTCTTAGCGGGGGGTTTAATGAGCAGTTCTTC | CASSLVLSGGFNEQFF
16 | NA | TRBJ2-2 | TRBV7-8 | NA | TGTGCCAGCAGGCCCACCATACCCCCGAACACCGGGGAGCTGTTTTTT | CASRPTIPPNTGELFF
17 | NA | TRBJ2-7 | TRBV20-1 | NA | TGCAGTGCTAGAGCCGGACACGCCGACCTGAGCTCCTACGAGCAGTACTTC | CSARAGHADLSSYEQYF
16 | TRBD2 | TRBJ2-1 | TRBV12-3/TRBV12-4 | NA | TGTGCCAGCAGCCCAACGACTAGCGGGAGAGCCGGTGAGCAGTTCTTC | CASSPTTSGRAGEQFF
12 | NA | TRBJ2-7 | TRBV2 | NA | TGTGCCAGCAGTGAAGTAAGCGAGGGATGCTACTTC | CASSEVSEGCYF
12 | NA | TRBJ2-5 | TRBV2 | NA | TGTGCCAGCAAGGAGGTGGAAGAGACCCAGTACTTC | CASKEVEETQYF
16 | TRBD2 | TRBJ2-1 | TRBV12-3/TRBV12-4 | NA | TGTGCCAGCAGTTTACGGGGACTACCGGGAGGAGGTGAGCAGTTCTTC | CASSLRGLPGGGEQFF
15 | NA | TRBJ2-5 | TRBV10-3 | few | TGTGCCATCAGTGAGGGGGATCGCCTCTTTCTGATCCAGTACTTC | CAISEGDRLFLIQYF
15 | TRBD1 | TRBJ2-2 | TRBV11-2 | few | TGTGCCAGCAGCAAAGCAGGGGGCAACACCGGGGAGCTGTTTTTT | CASSKAGGNTGELFF
16 | TRBD1 | TRBJ1-1 | TRBV4-1 | NA | TGCGCCAGCCTTCCAGGGACAGGGAAGGCGAACACTGAAGCTTTCTTT | CASLPGTGKANTEAFF
20 | TRBD1 | TRBJ2-1 | TRBV27 | few | TGTGCCAGCAGTTTATGGACAGGGTTGGGCCCCACTAGGTCCTACAATGAGCAGTTCTTC | CASSLWTGLGPTRSYNEQFF
12 | NA | TRBJ2-2 | TRBV4-1 | NA | TGCGCCAGCAGTATAGCAGGCGGGGAGCTGTTTTTT | CASSIAGGELFF
13 | TRBD2 | TRBJ2-3 | TRBV7-8 | NA | TGTGCCAGCAGCTTAGGTAGAACTAGCGGGATGGGTTTT | CASSLGRTSGMGF
19 | NA | TRBJ2-2 | TRBV10-1 | NA | TGCGCCAGCAGTGGGGATAACAGGAAACCAATCGCGAACACCGGGGAGCTGTTTTTT | CASSGDNRKPIANTGELFF